This T cell receptor (beta chain) was found in a study of T cells in Graves' hyperthyroidism and ophthalmopathy. Turning to the study itself: Upon initial diagnosis and before any treatment, peripheral blood was collected. Study results and caveats: Blood shared most expanded thyroid clonotypes above 0.001.

With a duration under 2 months, the hyperthyroidism was newly diagnosed in patients aged 18 to 65. Source material for PBMCs was less than 12 ml fresh peripheral blood. This clonotype was seen a few times. The antigen is not known. The CDR3 regions of TCR beta were amplified from RNA transcripts. A first-round RT-PCR of the TCR CDR3 used the HTBI primer set. TCRdb ran MiXCR on the multiplex PCR reads and lists one entry per CDR3 protein. The sample carries about 710,000 distinct CDR3 sequences, about 15% recorded once. This clonotype was sampled from a man younger than 35 with Graves' hyperthyroidism. The source material was blood.

The CDR3 loop reads CASSVFGADTSTDTQYF. The CDR3 region has the DNA TGTGCCAGCAGTGTCTTTGGCGCGGACACTAGCACAGATACGCAGTATTTT. The J gene is TRBJ2-3, the V gene TRBV28; possibly TRBD1 for D (5 bases). V was pared by 5 bases and J by 0 bases, with 18 bases between. This CDR3 comprises 17 residues. Germline assignment: CDR1 MDHEN and CDR2 SYDVKM.